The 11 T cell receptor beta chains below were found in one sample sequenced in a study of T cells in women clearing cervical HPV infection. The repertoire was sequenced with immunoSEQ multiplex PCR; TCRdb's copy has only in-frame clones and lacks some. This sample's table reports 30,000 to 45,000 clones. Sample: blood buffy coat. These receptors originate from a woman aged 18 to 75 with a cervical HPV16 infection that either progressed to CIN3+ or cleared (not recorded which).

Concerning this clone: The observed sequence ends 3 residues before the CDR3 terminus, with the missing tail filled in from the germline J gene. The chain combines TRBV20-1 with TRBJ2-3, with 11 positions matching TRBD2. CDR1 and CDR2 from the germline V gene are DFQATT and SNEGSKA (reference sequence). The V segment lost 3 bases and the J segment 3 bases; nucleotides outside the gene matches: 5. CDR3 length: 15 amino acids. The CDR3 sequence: CSASRLAGGTDTQYF. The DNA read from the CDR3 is TGCAGTGCTAGTAGGCTAGCGGGAGGAACAGATACG.

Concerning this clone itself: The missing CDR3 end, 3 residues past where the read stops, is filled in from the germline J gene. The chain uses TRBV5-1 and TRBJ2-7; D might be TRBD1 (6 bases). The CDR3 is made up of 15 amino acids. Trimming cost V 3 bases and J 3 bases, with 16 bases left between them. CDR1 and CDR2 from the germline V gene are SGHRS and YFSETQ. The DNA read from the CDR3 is TGCGCCAGCAGCTCCCGGGACACAGGGCTCTACGAG. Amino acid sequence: CASSSRDTGLYE. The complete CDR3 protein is CASSSRDTGLYEQYF.

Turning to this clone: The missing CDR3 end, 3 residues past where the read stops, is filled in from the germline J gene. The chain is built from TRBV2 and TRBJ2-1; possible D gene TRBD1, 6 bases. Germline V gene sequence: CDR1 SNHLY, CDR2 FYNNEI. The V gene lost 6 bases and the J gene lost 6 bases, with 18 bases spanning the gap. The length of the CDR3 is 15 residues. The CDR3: CASSPPGVGVNEQFF. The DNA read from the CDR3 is TGTGCCAGCAGCCCCCCAGGGGTTGGGGTCAATGAG. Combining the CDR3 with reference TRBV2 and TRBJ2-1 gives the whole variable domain EPEVTQTPSHQVTQMGQEVILRCVPISNHLYFYWYRQILGQKVEFLVSFYNNEISEKSEIFDDQFSVERPDGSNFTLKIRSTKLEDSAMYFCASSPPGVGVNEQFFGPGTRLTVL.

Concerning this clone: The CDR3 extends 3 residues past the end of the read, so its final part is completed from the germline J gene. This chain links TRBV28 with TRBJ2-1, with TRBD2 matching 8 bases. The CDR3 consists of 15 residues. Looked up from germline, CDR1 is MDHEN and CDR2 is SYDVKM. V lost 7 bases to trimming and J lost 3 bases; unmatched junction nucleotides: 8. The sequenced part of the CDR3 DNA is TGTGCCAGCACCCTTATTAGCGGGGTCTACAATGAG. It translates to CASTLISGVYNE. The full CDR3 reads CASTLISGVYNEQFF.

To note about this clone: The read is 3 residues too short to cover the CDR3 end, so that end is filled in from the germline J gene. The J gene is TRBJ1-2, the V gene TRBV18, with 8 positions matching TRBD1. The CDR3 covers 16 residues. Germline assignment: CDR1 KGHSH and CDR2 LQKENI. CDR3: CASSPDRGARTDTYTF. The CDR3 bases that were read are TGTGCCAGCTCACCTGACAGGGGAGCCCGCACAGATACC.

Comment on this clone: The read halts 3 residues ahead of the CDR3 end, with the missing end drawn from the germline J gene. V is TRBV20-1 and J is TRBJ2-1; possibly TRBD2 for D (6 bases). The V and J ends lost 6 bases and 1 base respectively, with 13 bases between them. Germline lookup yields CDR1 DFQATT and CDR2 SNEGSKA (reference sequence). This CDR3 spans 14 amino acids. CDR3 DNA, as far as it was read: TGCAGTGCGGGGACTGCCCAGTCCTACAATGAG. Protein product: CSAGTAQSYNE. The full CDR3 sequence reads CSAGTAQSYNEQFF.

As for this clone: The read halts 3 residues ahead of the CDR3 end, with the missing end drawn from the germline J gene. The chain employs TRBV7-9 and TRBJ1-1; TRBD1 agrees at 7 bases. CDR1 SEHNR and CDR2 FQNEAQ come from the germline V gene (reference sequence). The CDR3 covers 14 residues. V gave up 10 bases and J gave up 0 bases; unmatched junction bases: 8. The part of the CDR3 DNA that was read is TGTGCCACCAAAGACAGGGAGATGAACACTGAA. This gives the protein CATKDREMNTE. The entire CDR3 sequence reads CATKDREMNTEAFF.

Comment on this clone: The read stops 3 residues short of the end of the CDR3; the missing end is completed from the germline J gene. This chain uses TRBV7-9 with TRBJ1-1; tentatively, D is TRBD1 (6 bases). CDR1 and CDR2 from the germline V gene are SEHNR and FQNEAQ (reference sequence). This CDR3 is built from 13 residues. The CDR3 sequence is CASSYGGAQAAFF. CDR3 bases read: TGTGCCAGCAGCTACGGGGGGGCACAGGCG.

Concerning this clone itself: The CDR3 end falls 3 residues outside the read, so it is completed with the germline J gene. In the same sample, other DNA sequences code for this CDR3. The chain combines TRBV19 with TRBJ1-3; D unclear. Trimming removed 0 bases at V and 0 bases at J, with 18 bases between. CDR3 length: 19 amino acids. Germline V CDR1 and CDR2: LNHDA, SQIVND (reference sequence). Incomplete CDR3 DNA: TGTGCCAGTAGTATAGATCCCGGTGGCGGACTGAGCTCTGGAAACACC. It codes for CASSIDPGGGLSSGNT. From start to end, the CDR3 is CASSIDPGGGLSSGNTIYF. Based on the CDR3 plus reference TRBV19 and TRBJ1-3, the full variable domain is DGGITQSPKYLFRKEGQNVTLSCEQNLNHDAMYWYRQDPGQGLRLIYYSQIVNDFQKGDIAEGYSVSREKKESFPLTVTSAQKNPTAFYLCASSIDPGGGLSSGNTIYFGEGSWLTVV.

The DNA read from the CDR3 is TGTGCCAGCAGCTTAAGTGGGCTAGCTAACATT. This sequence encodes CASSLSGLANI. In full, the CDR3 reads CASSLSGLANIQYF. V is TRBV11-1 and J is TRBJ2-4; TRBD2 might be the D (5 bases). The DNA ends 3 residues before the CDR3 does, and the rest of the CDR3 is filled in from the germline J gene. The V gene lost 2 bases and the J gene lost 7 bases, with 12 bases spanning the gap. CDR3 length: 14 residues. The germline gives CDR1 SGHAT, CDR2 FQDESV (reference sequence).

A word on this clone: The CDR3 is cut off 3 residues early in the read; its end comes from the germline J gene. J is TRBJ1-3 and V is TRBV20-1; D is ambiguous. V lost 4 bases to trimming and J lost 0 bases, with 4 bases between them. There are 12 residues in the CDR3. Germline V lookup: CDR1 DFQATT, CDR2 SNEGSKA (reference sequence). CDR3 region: CSAINSGNTIYF. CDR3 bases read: TGCAGTGCTATAAACTCTGGAAACACC.